This passage covers 32 T cell receptor beta chains from one sample sequenced in a study of human T cells and chemical hapten exposure. MiXCR was run by TCRdb on the RACE reads, yielding one entry per CDR3 protein. The sample shows approximately 74,000 distinct CDR3 sequences, 25% to 40% of them seen only once. The time point here: patch test 1, 2 weeks after DPC sensitization. The treatment: therapeutic diphenylcyclopropenone sensitization with weekly scalp DPC. Sequencing used whole blood, obtained in connection with sensitization to the hapten diphenylcyclopropenone (DPC). These TCRs come from a man between 35 and 55 years old with alopecia areata. Some clones in this sample may be carry-over from other donors' samples.

The gene calls are TRBV3-1 and TRBJ1-1; a possible D gene is TRBD1 (5 bases). The CDR3 runs to 13 residues. The V end lost 4 bases, the J end lost 11 bases, and 17 bases lay between the germline ends. Germline V gene data show CDR1 as LGHDT and CDR2 as YNNKEL (reference sequence). CDR3 sequence: CASSLDGRVGAFF. CDR3 nucleotides: TGTGCCAGCAGCCTAGATGGCAGGGTCGGCGCTTTCTTT.

The CDR3 region has the DNA TGTGCCAGCAGTGGGACTAGCGGCCTACAAGAGACCCAGTACTTC. Residues: CASSGTSGLQETQYF. The chain is built from TRBV28 and TRBJ2-5, with TRBD2 matching 11 bases. Germline V CDR1 and CDR2: MDHEN, SYDVKM. This CDR3 has 15 amino acids. The V and J ends lost 5 bases and 2 bases, in that order; junction bases with no gene match: 4.

This clonotype turned up a few times. The chain links TRBV6-5 to TRBJ2-5; D is undetermined. V dropped 5 bases and J dropped 1 base, with 8 bases sitting between them. The germline CDR1 and CDR2 sequences are MNHEY and SVGAGI. The CDR3 is 13 amino acids. CDR3 sequence: CASSERLQETQYF. DNA for the CDR3: TGTGCCAGCAGTGAAAGACTCCAAGAGACCCAGTACTTC.

The J gene is TRBJ1-2, the V gene TRBV18; the match to TRBD1 covers 11 bases. The V gene's germline CDR1 is KGHSH and CDR2 LQKENI. V trimming: 2 bases; J trimming: 7 bases; junction bases outside the gene matches: 6. There are 15 residues in the CDR3. In nucleotides, the CDR3 is TGTGCCAGCTCACCAATGGGACAGGGGGAGAGTGGCTACACCTTC. Residues: CASSPMGQGESGYTF.

This clonotype has just a few counts. The chain recombines TRBV7-9 with TRBJ2-3; 11 bases map to TRBD2. The V gene end was trimmed by 5 bases and the J gene end by 4 bases; junction bases not matched to a gene: 2. The CDR3 loop spans 14 amino acids. Germline CDR1 and CDR2: SEHNR and FQNEAQ (reference sequence). The CDR3 reads CASSPGLAADTQYF. DNA of the CDR3: TGTGCCAGCAGCCCGGGACTAGCGGCAGATACGCAGTATTTT.

The J gene is TRBJ1-4, the V gene TRBV4-1; D remains ambiguous. The CDR3 consists of 15 residues. V shed 6 bases and J shed 3 bases, with 14 bases lying between them. Looked up from germline, CDR1 is MGHRA and CDR2 is YSYEKL. In DNA, the CDR3 is TGCGCCAGCAGTCCCCCCGACGGCCCTAATGAAAAACTGTTTTTT. Its protein is CASSPPDGPNEKLFF.

The rearrangement links TRBV5-5 to TRBJ1-5, with 8 positions matching TRBD1. Germline V CDR1 and CDR2: SGHKS, YYEKEE (reference sequence). CDR3 length equals 15 residues. With V trimmed by 4 bases and J by 3 bases, 6 bases remained unmatched. CDR3 sequence: CASSPGTGHNQPQHF. The CDR3 DNA reads TGTGCCAGCAGCCCCGGGACAGGCCACAATCAGCCCCAGCATTTT.

The V call is TRBV2, the J call TRBJ2-7, with D possibly being TRBD2 (6 bases). Deletions cut 6 bases from V and 1 base from J, with 10 bases between. Germline V gene data show CDR1 as SNHLY and CDR2 as FYNNEI. The CDR3 is made up of 13 amino acids. The CDR3: CASRGTESYEQYF. CDR3 DNA sequence: TGTGCCAGCAGAGGGACTGAATCCTACGAGCAGTACTTC.

The sample holds a few counts of this clonotype. This chain connects TRBV4-2 to TRBJ2-4; 7 bases agree with TRBD2. V lost 4 bases, J lost 2 bases, and 17 bases stayed unmatched. Per the germline V gene, CDR1 is LGHNA and CDR2 is YNFKEQ. The length of the CDR3 is 19 residues. The CDR3 nucleotides read TGTGCCAGCAGCCTCCAAGGGGTGGGGGGGGAGATAACCAAAAACATTCAGTACTTC. Its protein is CASSLQGVGGEITKNIQYF.

The V and J genes are TRBV7-2 and TRBJ2-3; possibly TRBD1 for D (6 bases). This CDR3 contains 16 residues. V shed 4 bases and J shed 1 base, with 15 bases lying between them. CDR1 and CDR2 from the germline V gene are SGHTA and FQGNSA. The CDR3 loop is CASSYDGAGGTDTQYF. Here the CDR3 DNA reads TGTGCCAGCAGCTACGATGGGGCAGGGGGCACAGATACGCAGTATTTT.

The chain uses TRBV30 and TRBJ2-6; D is ambiguous. The CDR3 consists of 15 residues. Trimming left V 1 base short and J 0 bases short, with 7 bases between. In germline, CDR1 is GTSNPN, CDR2 SVGIG (reference sequence). The CDR3 DNA is TGTGCCTGGAGTGATGGCAGCTCTGGGGCCAACGTCCTGACTTTC. It encodes CAWSDGSSGANVLTF.

The chain carries TRBV6-5 and TRBJ2-7; the D call may be TRBD1 or TRBD2 (5 bases each). In germline, CDR1 is MNHEY, CDR2 SVGAGI. The CDR3 spans 16 residues. The germline V and J ends were trimmed by 2 bases and 0 bases, with 14 bases remaining between them. The CDR3 DNA follows: TGTGCCAGCAGTTACGGGGGTTGGCGGAACTCCTACGAGCAGTACTTC. Its protein product is CASSYGGWRNSYEQYF.

The rearrangement links TRBV12-3 or TRBV12-4 to TRBJ1-6, with D maybe TRBD1 (5 bases). The V and J ends lost 3 bases and 5 bases respectively, with 11 bases between them. This CDR3 comprises 15 residues. CDR3 sequence: CASSFAGWNNSPLHF. The CDR3 bases are TGTGCCAGCAGTTTCGCAGGGTGGAATAATTCACCCCTCCACTTT.

The rearrangement joins TRBV11-3 to TRBJ2-2; no firm D call. The CDR3 has 12 residues. Germline CDR1 and CDR2: SGHNT and YENEEA. Trimming pared 7 bases from V and 3 bases from J, leaving 6 bases between. CDR3 DNA sequence: TGTGCCAGCATGGGGTACACCGGGGAGCTGTTTTTT. Encoded protein: CASMGYTGELFF. The variable domain in full, completed from reference TRBV11-3 and TRBJ2-2, reads EAGVVQSPRYKIIEKKQPVAFWCNPISGHNTLYWYLQNLGQGPELLIRYENEEAVDDSQLPKDRFSAERLKGVDSTLKIQPAELGDSAVYLCASMGYTGELFFGEGSRLTVL.

The V call is TRBV7-9, the J call TRBJ1-2, with D possibly being TRBD1 (6 bases). This CDR3 has 12 amino acids. The V gene lost 3 bases and the J gene lost 4 bases, with 6 bases spanning the gap. Germline-derived CDR1 and CDR2 are SEHNR and FQNEAQ (reference sequence). The CDR3 spells CASSLDSYGYTF. Written as DNA, the CDR3 is TGTGCCAGCAGCTTGGACAGCTATGGCTACACCTTC.

This clonotype was seen more than once but under ten times. The gene calls are TRBV5-5 and TRBJ2-6; D is perhaps TRBD1 (5 bases). The CDR3 sequence is 17 residues long. Trimming removed 6 bases from V and 1 base from J, with 17 bases in between. CDR1 is SGHKS and CDR2 is YYEKEE in the germline V gene (reference sequence). CDR3 in amino acids: CASTYPRTGSGANVLTF. The CDR3 region has the DNA TGTGCCAGCACCTACCCTCGAACAGGTTCTGGGGCCAACGTCCTGACTTTC.

The table lists this clonotype with a few counts. V and J are TRBV6-5 and TRBJ1-1, with 7 nucleotides matching TRBD1. CDR1 is MNHEY, CDR2 SVGAGI, per germline. With V trimmed by 4 bases and J by 7 bases, 3 bases remained unmatched. This CDR3 has 12 amino acids. The CDR3, as DNA: TGTGCCAGCAGTTCCGGGACAGTTGAAGCTTTCTTT. This gives the protein CASSSGTVEAFF.

The J gene is TRBJ2-7, the V gene TRBV27, with D perhaps given as TRBD1 or TRBD2 (5 bases each). V was clipped by 4 bases and J by 2 bases, with 15 bases between them. The CDR3 has 15 amino acids. The germline CDR1 and CDR2 sequences are MNHEY and SMNVEV (reference sequence). CDR3 in amino acids: CASSSSAGRPYEQYF. The CDR3 DNA is TGTGCCAGCAGTTCCTCGGCAGGGAGACCCTACGAGCAGTACTTC.

This clonotype was seen a few times. The chain links TRBV5-1 to TRBJ1-1, with 8 nucleotides matching TRBD1. V shed 0 bases, J shed 4 bases, and the junction held 8 bases outside the gene matches. The germline V gene encodes CDR1 SGHRS and CDR2 YFSETQ. CDR3 length equals 16 residues. The CDR3 bases are TGCGCCAGCAGCTTGGAGGCAGGGGGCACGGGCACTGAAGCTTTCTTT. The encoded protein is CASSLEAGGTGTEAFF.

This clonotype appeared a few times. This chain joins TRBV6-2 or TRBV6-3 and TRBJ2-1; TRBD1 matches at 9 bases. Per the germline V gene, CDR1 is MNHEY and CDR2 is SVGEGT. V lost 4 bases, J lost 6 bases, and 13 bases stayed unmatched. The CDR3 consists of 17 residues. In DNA, the CDR3 is TGTGCCAGCAGTTTCACCAAATCCGGGACAGGGTTCAATGAGCAGTTCTTC. This encodes CASSFTKSGTGFNEQFF.

The chain carries TRBV6-5 and TRBJ2-5; perhaps TRBD1 as D (6 bases). V was pared by 6 bases and J by 2 bases, with 19 bases between. CDR3 length equals 16 residues. Germline values: CDR1 MNHEY, CDR2 SVGAGI. The DNA for the CDR3 is TGTGCCAGCAGCCCCAAGGGGGAGAGGAGGCAAGAGACCCAGTACTTC. Its translation: CASSPKGERRQETQYF.

The V gene is TRBV12-5, the J gene TRBJ2-1; 8 bases line up with TRBD2. This CDR3 has 16 residues. Germline values: CDR1 LGHNT, CDR2 FRNRAP. The J segment lost 6 bases and the V segment lost 3 bases, leaving 10 bases of the junction unmatched. This CDR3 is CASGFYPGLGVNEQFF. CDR3 in DNA: TGTGCTAGTGGTTTTTATCCGGGACTAGGTGTCAATGAGCAGTTCTTC. Drawing the rest from reference TRBV12-5 and TRBJ2-1, the complete variable domain is DARVTQTPRHKVTEMGQEVTMRCQPILGHNTVFWYRQTMMQGLELLAYFRNRAPLDDSGMPKDRFSAEMPDATLATLKIQPSEPRDSAVYFCASGFYPGLGVNEQFFGPGTRLTVL.

This clonotype was seen a handful of times. This rearrangement joins TRBV12-3 or TRBV12-4 to TRBJ1-6; D not certain. This CDR3 is built from 14 residues. Trimming pared 7 bases from V and 8 bases from J, leaving 15 bases between. This CDR3 is CASTYSRAHSPLHF. CDR3 coding DNA: TGTGCCAGCACCTACAGCCGGGCGCATTCACCCCTCCACTTT.

DNA for the CDR3: TGTGCCAGCAGCTTGAGGGGAGGTAGCAATCAGCCCCAGCATTTT. This codes for CASSLRGGSNQPQHF. The rearrangement links TRBV5-6 to TRBJ1-5, with D perhaps TRBD1 (5 bases). The CDR3 runs 15 residues. The V end was cut by 1 base, the J end by 0 bases, with 8 bases between. Germline CDR1 and CDR2: SGHDT and YYEEEE.

The V gene is TRBV6-1, the J gene TRBJ2-7; TRBD2 aligns across 9 bases. V was clipped by 3 bases and J by 3 bases; unmatched bases: 3. This CDR3 spans 14 amino acids. The V gene's germline CDR1 is MNHNS and CDR2 SASEGT. The CDR3 nucleotides read TGTGCCAGCAGTGATACAGCGGGGGGCTACGAGCAGTACTTC. Protein product: CASSDTAGGYEQYF.

This chain joins TRBV6-5 and TRBJ2-1, with 12 bases that match TRBD2. This CDR3 comprises 14 residues. The V segment lost 5 bases and the J segment 8 bases; nucleotides outside the gene matches: 4. Germline V gives CDR1 MNHEY, CDR2 SVGAGI. The CDR3 spells CASSRLAGAHEQFF. The CDR3 bases are TGTGCCAGCAGTCGACTAGCGGGAGCCCATGAGCAGTTCTTC.

The CDR3 here is CASRPSDSTNEKLFF. The CDR3 DNA sequence: TGTGCCAGCAGGCCATCGGACAGTACTAATGAAAAACTGTTTTTT. The chain has TRBV12-3 or TRBV12-4 and TRBJ1-4; weak D call: TRBD1 (6 bases). V was trimmed by 6 bases and J by 2 bases, leaving 13 bases between them. The CDR3 covers 15 residues.

This chain's CDR3 is CASSFGQGASEAFF. CDR3 sequence (DNA): TGTGCCAGCAGCTTCGGACAGGGGGCTTCTGAAGCTTTCTTT. This sequence joins TRBV5-6 and TRBJ1-1; 11 bases agree with TRBD1. Germline CDR1 SGHDT, CDR2 YYEEEE. This CDR3 contains 14 residues. V trimming: 2 bases; J trimming: 6 bases; junction bases outside the gene matches: 3.

This clonotype was counted only a few times. J is TRBJ2-1 and V is TRBV29-1, with 7 bases fitting TRBD1. The CDR3 is made up of 18 amino acids. Germline assignment: CDR1 SQVTM and CDR2 ANQGSEA. The junction had 12 bases not matched to a gene; V was cut back by 1 base and J by 0 bases. The CDR3 protein is CSVEGPGARQGSYNEQFF. DNA for the CDR3: TGCAGCGTTGAAGGCCCAGGGGCAAGACAGGGCTCCTACAATGAGCAGTTCTTC.

The chain links TRBV7-9 to TRBJ2-1; a possible D gene is TRBD2 (5 bases). Trimming removed 4 bases from V and 7 bases from J, with 14 bases in between. The CDR3 is 14 amino acids. From germline, CDR1 is SEHNR and CDR2 FQNEAQ (reference sequence). DNA of the CDR3: TGTGCCAGCAGCTCCGGATTAGCGCTAAATGAGCAGTTCTTC. It specifies CASSSGLALNEQFF.

The chain recombines TRBV18 with TRBJ2-3; 8 positions match TRBD1. The germline gives CDR1 KGHSH, CDR2 LQKENI. The ends lost 0 bases at V and 4 bases at J; junction bases unmatched: 0. The length of the CDR3 is 14 residues. The CDR3: CASSPPGQADTQYF. CDR3 nucleotides: TGTGCCAGCTCACCACCGGGACAGGCAGATACGCAGTATTTT. Filled out from reference TRBV18 and TRBJ2-3, the complete variable domain reads NAGVMQNPRHLVRRRGQEARLRCSPMKGHSHVYWYRQLPEEGLKFMVYLQKENIIDESGMPKERFSAEFPKEGPSILRIQQVVRGDSAAYFCASSPPGQADTQYFGPGTRLTVL.

This clonotype has only a few counts. The J gene is TRBJ1-1, the V gene TRBV20-1, with a weak D call TRBD1 (5 bases). The V end was cut by 2 bases, the J end by 3 bases, with 10 bases between. Germline V gene lookup returns CDR1 DFQATT and CDR2 SNEGSKA (reference sequence). The CDR3 contains 13 residues. The CDR3 reads CSARRGKHTEAFF. CDR3 DNA sequence: TGCAGTGCTAGAAGGGGCAAGCACACTGAAGCTTTCTTT.